This T cell receptor beta chain was identified in a study of OX40 agonist ivuxolimab in advanced cancers. For the study at large: People in dose escalation had one of these cancers: hepatocellular carcinoma, melanoma, renal cell or head and neck cancer. Overall study findings and caveats: The study found among the lowest clonal expansion in partial responders at 0.1-3.0 mg/kg.

Assay used: immunoSEQ multiplex PCR; TCRdb lists only in-frame clones, some missing. The profile shows 45,000 to 55,000 clones, about 86% of them singletons. On this clone itself: Its target is not known.

V was cut by 2 bases and J by 4 bases, with 11 bases left in between. The CDR3 has 13 amino acids. Germline V gives CDR1 SQVTM, CDR2 ANQGSEA. The TCR originated in an adult with an advanced solid tumor such as melanoma, head and neck, liver or kidney cancer. This sample comprised CD4+ or CD8+ T cells sorted from blood, obtained in a trial of the OX40 agonist ivuxolimab. The chain employs TRBV29-1 and TRBJ1-1, with D possibly being TRBD1 (5 bases). The CDR3 loop is CSVERGFGTEAFF. As DNA, the CDR3 is TGCAGCGTTGAAAGGGGTTTTGGCACTGAAGCTTTCTTT.